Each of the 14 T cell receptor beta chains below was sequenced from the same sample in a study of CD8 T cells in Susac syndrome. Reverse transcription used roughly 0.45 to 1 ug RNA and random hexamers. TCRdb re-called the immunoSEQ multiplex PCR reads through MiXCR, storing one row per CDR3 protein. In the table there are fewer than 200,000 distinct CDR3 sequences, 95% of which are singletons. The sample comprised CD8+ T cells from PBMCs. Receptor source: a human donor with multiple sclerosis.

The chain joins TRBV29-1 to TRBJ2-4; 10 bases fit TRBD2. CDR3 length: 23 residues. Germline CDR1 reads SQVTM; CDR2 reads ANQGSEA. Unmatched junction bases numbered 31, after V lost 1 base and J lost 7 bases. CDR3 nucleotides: TGCAGCGTTGAAGGAGTGGAGTCTAGCGGGAGTATCCATAAACCATCGCTCGGGAACATTCAGTACTTC. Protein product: CSVEGVESSGSIHKPSLGNIQYF.

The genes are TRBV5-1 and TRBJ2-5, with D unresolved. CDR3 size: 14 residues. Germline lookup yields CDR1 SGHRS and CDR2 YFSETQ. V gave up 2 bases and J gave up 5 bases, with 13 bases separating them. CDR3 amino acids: CASSFGQILETQYF. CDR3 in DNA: TGCGCCAGCAGCTTCGGGCAGATACTTGAGACCCAGTACTTC.

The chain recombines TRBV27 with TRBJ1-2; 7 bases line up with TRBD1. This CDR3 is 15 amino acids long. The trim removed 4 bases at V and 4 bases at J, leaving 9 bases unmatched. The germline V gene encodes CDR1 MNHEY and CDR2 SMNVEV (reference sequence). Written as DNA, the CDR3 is TGTGCCAGCAGTTGGGCAGGGGGTCTTGGCTATGGCTACACCTTC. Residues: CASSWAGGLGYGYTF.

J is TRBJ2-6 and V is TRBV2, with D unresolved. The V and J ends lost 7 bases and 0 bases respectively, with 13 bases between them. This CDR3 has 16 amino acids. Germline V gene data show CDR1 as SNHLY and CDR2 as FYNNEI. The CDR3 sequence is CASTRASDSGANVLTF. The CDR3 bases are TGTGCCAGCACTAGGGCCTCGGACTCTGGGGCCAACGTCCTGACTTTC.

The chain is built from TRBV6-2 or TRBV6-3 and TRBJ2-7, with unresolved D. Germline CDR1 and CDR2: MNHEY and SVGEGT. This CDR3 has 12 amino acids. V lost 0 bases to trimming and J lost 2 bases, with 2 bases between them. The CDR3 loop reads CASSYSPYEQYF. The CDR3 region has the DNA TGTGCCAGCAGTTACTCGCCCTACGAGCAGTACTTC.

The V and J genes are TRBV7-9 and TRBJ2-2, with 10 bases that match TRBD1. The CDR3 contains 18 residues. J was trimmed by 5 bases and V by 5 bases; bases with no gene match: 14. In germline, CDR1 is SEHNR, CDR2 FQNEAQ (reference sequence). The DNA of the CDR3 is TGTGCCAGCAGCGTGGGTCCAACAACGGGACAGGGGACCGGGGAGCTGTTTTTT. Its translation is CASSVGPTTGQGTGELFF.

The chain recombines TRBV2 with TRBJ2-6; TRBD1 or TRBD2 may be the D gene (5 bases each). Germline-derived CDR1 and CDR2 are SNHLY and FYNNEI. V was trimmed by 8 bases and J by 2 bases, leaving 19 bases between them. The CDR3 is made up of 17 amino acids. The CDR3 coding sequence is TGTGCCAGCCTCCCGGGCGCAGGGAGTCCTGGGGCCAACGTCCTGACTTTC. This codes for CASLPGAGSPGANVLTF.

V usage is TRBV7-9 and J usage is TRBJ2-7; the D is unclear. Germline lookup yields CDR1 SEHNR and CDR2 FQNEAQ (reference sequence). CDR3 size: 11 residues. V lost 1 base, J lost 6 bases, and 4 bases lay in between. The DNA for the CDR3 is TGTGCCAGCAGCTTAGGTCCCGAGCAGTACTTC. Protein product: CASSLGPEQYF.

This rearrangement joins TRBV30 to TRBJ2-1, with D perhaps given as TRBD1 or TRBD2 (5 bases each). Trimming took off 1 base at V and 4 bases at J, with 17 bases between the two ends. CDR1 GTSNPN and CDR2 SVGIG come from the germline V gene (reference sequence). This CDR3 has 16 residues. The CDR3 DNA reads TGTGCCTGGAGTGCGAACCGGGACCTTTGGTACAATGAGCAGTTCTTC. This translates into CAWSANRDLWYNEQFF.

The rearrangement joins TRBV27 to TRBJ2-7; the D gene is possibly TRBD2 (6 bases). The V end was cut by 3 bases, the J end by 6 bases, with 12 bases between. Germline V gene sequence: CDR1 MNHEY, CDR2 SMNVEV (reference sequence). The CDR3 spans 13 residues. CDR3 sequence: CASSFGGAAEQYF. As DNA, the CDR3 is TGTGCCAGCAGTTTCGGCGGGGCGGCCGAGCAGTACTTC.

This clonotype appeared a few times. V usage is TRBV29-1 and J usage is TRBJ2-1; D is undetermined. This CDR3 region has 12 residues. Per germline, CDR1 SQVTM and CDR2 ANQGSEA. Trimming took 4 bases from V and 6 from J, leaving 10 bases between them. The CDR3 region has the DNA TGCAGCGTTGTAGGTACCTCCAATGAGCAGTTCTTC. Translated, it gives CSVVGTSNEQFF.

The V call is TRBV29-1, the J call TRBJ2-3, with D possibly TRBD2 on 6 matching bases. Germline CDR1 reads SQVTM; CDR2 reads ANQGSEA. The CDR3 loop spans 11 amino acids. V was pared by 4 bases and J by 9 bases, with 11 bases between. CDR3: CSVVTAGTQYF. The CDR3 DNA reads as TGCAGCGTTGTTACCGCGGGGACGCAGTATTTT.

The CDR3 reads CASSYRGGAFADTQYF. The DNA of the CDR3 is TGTGCCAGCAGTTACCGAGGGGGCGCGTTCGCAGATACGCAGTATTTT. This chain links TRBV6-6 with TRBJ2-3; 7 nucleotides agree with TRBD1. Trimming removed 2 bases from V and 4 bases from J; junction bases left unmatched: 9. The germline CDR1 and CDR2 sequences are MNHNY and SVGAGI (reference sequence). This CDR3 has 16 residues.

CDR3 sequence: CASSLLGLDTPDTQYF. As DNA, the CDR3 is TGTGCCAGCAGTTTATTAGGGCTAGATACCCCGGATACGCAGTATTTT. The chain employs TRBV27 and TRBJ2-3, with no clear D. V lost 1 base and J 6 bases, leaving 17 bases between the germline ends. The germline CDR1 and CDR2 sequences are MNHEY and SMNVEV (reference sequence). This CDR3 is built from 16 residues.